This TCR beta chain was retrieved from a study of shared clonotypes between healthy human individuals. Findings of the study overall: There were few donors, and this limited the genetic and exposure-history diversity represented. It was only blood that was sampled, and tissue repertoires likely differ.

Positive CCR7 selection of CD45RO-negative cells yielded the naive CD8 cells, and terminally differentiated effector memory CD45RA+ cells were excluded. The authors loaded about 0.2 ug DNA, roughly 33,000 T cell genomes, into sorted-subset replicate PCRs. The table came from immunoSEQ multiplex PCR; TCRdb's copy has only in-frame clones and leaves some out. The sample includes 2 million or so clones, just under 95% of them seen just once. About this clone itself: Its antigen is not known.

The CDR3 covers 14 residues. CDR1 is GTSNPN, CDR2 SVGIG, per germline (reference sequence). The V call is TRBV30, the J call TRBJ2-1; 10 positions agree with TRBD2. The sequenced sample was naive CD8+ T cells sorted from blood. The receptor was derived from a man between 18 and 35 years old in good health. The CDR3 sequence: CATPLAGEGSEQFF. The CDR3 DNA is TGTGCTACCCCCCTAGCGGGAGAAGGGAGTGAGCAGTTCTTC.